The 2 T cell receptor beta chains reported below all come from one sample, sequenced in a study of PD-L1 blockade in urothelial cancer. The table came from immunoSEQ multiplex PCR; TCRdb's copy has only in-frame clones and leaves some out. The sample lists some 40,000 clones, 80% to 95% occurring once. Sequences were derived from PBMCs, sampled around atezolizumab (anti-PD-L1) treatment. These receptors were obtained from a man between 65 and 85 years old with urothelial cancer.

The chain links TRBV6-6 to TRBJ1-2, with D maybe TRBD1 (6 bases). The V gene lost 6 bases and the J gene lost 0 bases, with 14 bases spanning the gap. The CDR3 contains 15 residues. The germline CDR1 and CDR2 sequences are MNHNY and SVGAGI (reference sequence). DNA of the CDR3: TGTGCCAGCAGCGACGGACAGAGAACTAACTATGGCTACACCTTC. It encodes CASSDGQRTNYGYTF.

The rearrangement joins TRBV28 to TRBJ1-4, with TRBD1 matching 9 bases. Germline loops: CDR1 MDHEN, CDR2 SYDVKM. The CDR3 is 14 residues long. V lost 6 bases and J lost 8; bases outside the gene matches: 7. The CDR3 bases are TGTGCCAGCAGGTTACAGGGGGCCGCAGAAAAACTGTTTTTT. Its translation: CASRLQGAAEKLFF.